Listed below are T cell receptor beta chains from one sample, sequenced in a study of CD8+CD57+ T cells in acquired aplastic anemia. TCRdb re-called the reads with MiXCR, one entry per CDR3 protein. In the table there are about 190,000 distinct CDR3 sequences, around 59% of which are singletons. Sequencing used sorted CD4+, CD8+, or CD8+CD57+ T cells (not recorded which) from PBMCs. Every receptor here comes from a human donor in good health, serving as a control. Both conserved end residues are part of each CDR3. The D gene is left open where the match is weak. The listing skips clone size in some rows; elsewhere it reads once, few, many or a size class.

v_gene,abundance,j_gene,d_gene,CDR3nt,CDR3aa
TRBV7-9,NA,TRBJ1-2,NA,TGTGCCAGCAGCTTAAGGGACCGCAAGGGCGTGAGTGGCTACACCTTC,CASSLRDRKGVSGYTF
TRBV29-1,NA,TRBJ2-7,TRBD1,TGCAGCGTTGGAGTAGTGGGGACAGGGGTCTCCTACGAGCAGTACTTC,CSVGVVGTGVSYEQYF
TRBV19,NA,TRBJ2-1,NA,TGTGCCAGTAGTATCCGACACTACAATGAGCAGTTCTTC,CASSIRHYNEQFF
TRBV5-4,many,TRBJ2-3,NA,TGTGCCAGCAGGCCGTATAGCACAGATACGCAGTATTTT,CASRPYSTDTQYF
TRBV7-3,once,TRBJ2-1,NA,NA,CASSFYICSVSQRGKNNEQFF
TRBV5-6,many,TRBJ1-6,TRBD1,TGTGCCAGCAGCCCAATACCGGACAGGGAACGGTCCTATAATTCACCCCTCCACTTT,CASSPIPDRERSYNSPLHF
TRBV12-3/TRBV12-4,many,TRBJ1-1,NA,TGTGCCAGCAGTTTCCGGGACAACTTCCGCCTGAACACTGAAGCTTTCTTT,CASSFRDNFRLNTEAFF
TRBV6-5,few,TRBJ2-3,NA,TGTGCCAGCAGTTTCGACAGGAGCACAGATACGCAGTATTTT,CASSFDRSTDTQYF
TRBV7-8,many,TRBJ2-7,TRBD1,TGTGCCAGCAGCTCGAAAGGACAGGGGACGGGCGAGCAGTACTTC,CASSSKGQGTGEQYF
TRBV7-9,many,TRBJ2-1,NA,TGTGCCAGCAGCTTAGGGGCGGGGCGACCTTACAATGAGCAGTTCTTC,CASSLGAGRPYNEQFF
TRBV7-2,NA,TRBJ2-3,NA,TGTGCCAGCAGCTTCCAGGTTCTCACAGATACGCAGTATTTT,CASSFQVLTDTQYF
TRBV24-1,NA,TRBJ1-2,NA,TGTGCCACCAGTGATGCAGGACGGAGAGGGAACGGCTATGGCTACACCTTC,CATSDAGRRGNGYGYTF
TRBV19,NA,TRBJ1-3,NA,TGTGCCAGTATACCCGGGGAGGGTCCGGGTAAGACCATATATTTT,CASIPGEGPGKTIYF
TRBV7-3,NA,TRBJ2-5,NA,TGTGCCAGCAGCCCTACTAGAGTCGAGACCCAGTACTTC,CASSPTRVETQYF
TRBV7-2,NA,TRBJ2-7,TRBD1,TGTGCCAGCAGCTTGCGACAGGGCGGCTCCTACGAGCAGTACTTC,CASSLRQGGSYEQYF
TRBV10-2,once,TRBJ1-5,NA,TGCGCCACCAGAGAGGGGGGGGCTAGCAATCAGCCCCAGCATTTT,CATREGGASNQPQHF
TRBV9,NA,TRBJ1-2,NA,TGTGCCAGCAGTCCGCGGTCTGACACCTTC,CASSPRSDTF
TRBV7-2,NA,TRBJ2-3,NA,TGTGCCAGCAGCTCCTACCAGGGGGGCCCAGATACGCAGTATTTT,CASSSYQGGPDTQYF
TRBV2,NA,TRBJ1-5,NA,TGTGCCAGCAGTGAGGGACACTCTAGCAATCAGCCCCAGCATTTT,CASSEGHSSNQPQHF
TRBV19,NA,TRBJ2-7,NA,TGTGCCACTGAGGCCCCTAACTACGAGCAGTACTTC,CATEAPNYEQYF
TRBV3-1,many,TRBJ1-2,TRBD1,TGTGCCAGCAGCCGAACAGGGGTGCACACCTTC,CASSRTGVHTF
TRBV2,NA,TRBJ2-7,TRBD1,TGTGCCAGCAGAGGGACAGGTGGTTACGAGCAGTACTTC,CASRGTGGYEQYF
TRBV20-1,NA,TRBJ2-7,TRBD1,TGCAGTGCTGCTACCGGGACAGAGTCCTACGAGCAGTACTTC,CSAATGTESYEQYF
TRBV5-6,NA,TRBJ1-4,TRBD1,TGTGCCAGCAGCGCCGCGGGACAGAATGAAAAACTGTTTTTT,CASSAAGQNEKLFF
TRBV5-4,NA,TRBJ2-3,TRBD2,TGTGCCAGCAGGGAGACTAGCGGGGATACGCAGTATTTT,CASRETSGDTQYF
TRBV2,once,TRBJ1-2,NA,TGTGCCAGCAGTGGTGGGGACGGCCGAGGCTATGGCTACACCTTC,CASSGGDGRGYGYTF
TRBV7-6,once,TRBJ2-1,NA,TGTGCCAGCAGCTTATCAGGATACGGGCAGTTCTTC,CASSLSGYGQFF
TRBV7-9,NA,TRBJ1-5,TRBD1,TGTGCCAGCAGAACCGACAGGGGGCTTCAGCCCCAGCATTTT,CASRTDRGLQPQHF
TRBV20-1,NA,TRBJ1-6,TRBD1,TGCAGTGCTACCGAGACCGGGACAGGTTATTCACCCCTCCACTTT,CSATETGTGYSPLHF
TRBV7-9,few,TRBJ1-6,TRBD1,TGTGCCAGCAGCCTAACAGGGGGCTTTTCACCCCTCCACTTT,CASSLTGGFSPLHF
TRBV12-3/TRBV12-4,NA,TRBJ1-1,TRBD1,TGTGCTAGTGGCAAGGACAGGGGGGAAAACACTGAAGCTTTCTTT,CASGKDRGENTEAFF
TRBV2,NA,TRBJ2-3,TRBD1,TGTGCCAGCAGTGAAGAGGGGACAGGGGGTACAGATACGCAGTATTTT,CASSEEGTGGTDTQYF
TRBV7-6,NA,TRBJ2-5,NA,TGTGCCAGCAGCAAGGGAGAGACCCAGTACTTC,CASSKGETQYF
TRBV7-2,many,TRBJ1-5,NA,TGTGCCAGCAGCCCCATCAGCAGTAGCAATCAGCCCCAGCATTTT,CASSPISSSNQPQHF
TRBV9,few,TRBJ2-3,NA,TGTGCCAGCAGCGTCCGGGCTGCTTTAGATACGCAGTATTTT,CASSVRAALDTQYF
TRBV25-1,NA,TRBJ2-3,NA,TGTGCCAGCAGCCAAGGAGGGGGGTCAGGGACGGCAGATACGCAGTATTTT,CASSQGGGSGTADTQYF
TRBV15,once,TRBJ1-6,NA,TGTGCCACCGCCAGCAGCTTGGAGTCCAGCCGAGATTCACCCCTCCACTTT,CATASSLESSRDSPLHF
TRBV7-8,NA,TRBJ1-2,NA,TGTGCCAGCAGCTGGTCCGAGAACTATGGCTGCACCTTC,CASSWSENYGCTF
TRBV5-1,NA,TRBJ2-7,TRBD2,TGCGCCAGCAGCTTGATAACTAGCGGGTCCTACGAGCAGTACTTC,CASSLITSGSYEQYF
TRBV6-1,once,TRBJ2-5,TRBD2,TGTGCCAGCGGCAGGGAGGGGACCCAGTACTTC,CASGREGTQYF
TRBV9,many,TRBJ1-6,TRBD1,TGTGCCAGCGGCCTAGCCTCGGGACAGGGGGATCCTTCACCCCTCCACTTT,CASGLASGQGDPSPLHF
TRBV27,few,TRBJ1-5,NA,TGTGCCAGCAGTGCCAGGGTTTTTGGCAATCAGCCCCAGCATTTT,CASSARVFGNQPQHF